This T cell receptor (beta chain) appears in the sequencing data of a study of cytomegalovirus exposure and HLA in healthy donors. The study, taken as a whole, reports: The authors listed approximately 160 TCR beta chains as cytomegalovirus-associated. Common viral pathogens seemed, in a later analysis, to connect with several of the most significant clusters. In a later analysis, a missense DCLRE1C variant was linked to TCR beta V- and J-gene trimming.

Nominally healthy donors were sampled, though unrecorded immune exposures were likely. Trimming stripped 0 bases from V and 5 bases from J, with 5 bases between. This CDR3 has 12 residues. Germline V gene lookup returns CDR1 SGDLS and CDR2 YYNGEE. Notes on this clone: Its antigen is currently unknown. Distinct nucleotide sequences in the sample also encode this CDR3.

13 Jbeta primers and 60 Vbeta primers were used for the PCR. The protocol was immunoSEQ multiplex PCR, while the TCRdb copy is restricted to in-frame clones and leaves out a portion. The repertoire holds roughly 150,000 clones, with 60% to 80% as singletons. This sequence was found in a male donor in good health and CMV-seronegative. The sequenced sample consisted of PBMCs. The genes are TRBV9 and TRBJ1-2; D gene uncertain. CDR3 residues: CASSVGGYGYTF. CDR3 coding DNA: TGTGCCAGCAGCGTAGGAGGGTATGGCTACACCTTC.